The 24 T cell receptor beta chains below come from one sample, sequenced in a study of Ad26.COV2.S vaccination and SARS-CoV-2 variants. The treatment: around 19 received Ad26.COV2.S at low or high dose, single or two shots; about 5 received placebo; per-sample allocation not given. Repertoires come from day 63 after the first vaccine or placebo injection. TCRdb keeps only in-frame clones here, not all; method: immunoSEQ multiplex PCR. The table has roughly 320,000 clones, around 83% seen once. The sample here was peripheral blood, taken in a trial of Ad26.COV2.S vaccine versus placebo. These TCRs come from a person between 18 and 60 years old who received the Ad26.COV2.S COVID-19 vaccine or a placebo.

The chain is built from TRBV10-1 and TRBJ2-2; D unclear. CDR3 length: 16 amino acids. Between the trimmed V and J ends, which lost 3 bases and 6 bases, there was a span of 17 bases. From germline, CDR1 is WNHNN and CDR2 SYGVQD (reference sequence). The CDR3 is CASSEMIATHPGELFF. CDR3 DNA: TGCGCCAGCAGTGAAATGATAGCCACCCACCCCGGGGAGCTGTTTTTT.

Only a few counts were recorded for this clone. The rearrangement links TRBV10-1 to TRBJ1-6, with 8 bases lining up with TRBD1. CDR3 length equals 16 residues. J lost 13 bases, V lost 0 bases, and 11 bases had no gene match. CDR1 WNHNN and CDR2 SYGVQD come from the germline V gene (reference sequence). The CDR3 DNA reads TGCGCCAGCAGTGAGTCTCTTAGGGACAGGTCAGTTCCCCTCCACTTT. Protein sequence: CASSESLRDRSVPLHF.

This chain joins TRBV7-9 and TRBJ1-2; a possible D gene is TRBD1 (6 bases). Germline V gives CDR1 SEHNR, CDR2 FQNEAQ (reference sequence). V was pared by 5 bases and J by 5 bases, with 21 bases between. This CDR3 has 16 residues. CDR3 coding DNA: TGTGCCAGCAGCCTCCCCCCCGGGGGGCTATGGTATGGCTACACCTTC. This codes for CASSLPPGGLWYGYTF. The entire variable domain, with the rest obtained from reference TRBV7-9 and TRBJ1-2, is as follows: DTGVSQNPRHKITKRGQNVTFRCDPISEHNRLYWYRQTLGQGPEFLTYFQNEAQLEKSRLLSDRFSAERPKGSFSTLEIQRTEQGDSAMYLCASSLPPGGLWYGYTFGSGTRLTVV.

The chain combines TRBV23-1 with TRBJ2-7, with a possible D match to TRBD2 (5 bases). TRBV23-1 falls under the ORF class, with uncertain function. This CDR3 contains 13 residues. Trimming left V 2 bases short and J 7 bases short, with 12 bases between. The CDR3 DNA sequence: TGCGCCAGCAGTCAAGTCGGGTCGGGAGAGCAGTACTTC. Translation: CASSQVGSGEQYF.

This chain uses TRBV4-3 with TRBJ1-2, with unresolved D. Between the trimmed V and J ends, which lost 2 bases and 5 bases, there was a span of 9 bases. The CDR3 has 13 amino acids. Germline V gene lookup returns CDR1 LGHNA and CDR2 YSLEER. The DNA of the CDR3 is TGCGCCAGCAGCCAATCCCGGGAATATGGCTACACCTTC. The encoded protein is CASSQSREYGYTF.

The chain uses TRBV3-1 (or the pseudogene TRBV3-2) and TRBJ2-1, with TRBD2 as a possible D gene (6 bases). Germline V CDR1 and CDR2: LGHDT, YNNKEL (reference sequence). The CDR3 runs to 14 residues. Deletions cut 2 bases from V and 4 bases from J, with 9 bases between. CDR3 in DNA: TGTGCCAGCAGCCAATGGGGGGAGTACAATGAGCAGTTCTTC. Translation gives CASSQWGEYNEQFF.

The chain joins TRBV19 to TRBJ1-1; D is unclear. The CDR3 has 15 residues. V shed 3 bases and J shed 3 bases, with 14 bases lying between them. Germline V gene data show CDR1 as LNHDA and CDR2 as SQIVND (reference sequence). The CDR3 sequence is CASSMWSGGDTEAFF. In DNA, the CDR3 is TGTGCCAGTAGTATGTGGTCCGGTGGGGACACTGAAGCTTTCTTT. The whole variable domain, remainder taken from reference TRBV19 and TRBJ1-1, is DGGITQSPKYLFRKEGQNVTLSCEQNLNHDAMYWYRQDPGQGLRLIYYSQIVNDFQKGDIAEGYSVSREKKESFPLTVTSAQKNPTAFYLCASSMWSGGDTEAFFGQGTRLTVV.

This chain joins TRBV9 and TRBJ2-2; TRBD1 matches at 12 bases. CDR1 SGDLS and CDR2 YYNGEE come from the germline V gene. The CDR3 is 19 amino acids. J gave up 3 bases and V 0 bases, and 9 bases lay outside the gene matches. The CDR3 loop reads CASSVVGTGGGRDTGELFF. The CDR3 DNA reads TGTGCCAGCAGCGTAGTAGGGACAGGGGGCGGCCGTGACACCGGGGAGCTGTTTTTT.

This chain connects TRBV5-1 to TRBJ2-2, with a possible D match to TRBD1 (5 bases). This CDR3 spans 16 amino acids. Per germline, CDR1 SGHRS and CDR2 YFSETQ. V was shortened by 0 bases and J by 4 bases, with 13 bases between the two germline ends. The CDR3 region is CASSLVARQRTGELFF. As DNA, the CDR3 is TGCGCCAGCAGCTTGGTAGCCAGACAGCGCACCGGGGAGCTGTTTTTT.

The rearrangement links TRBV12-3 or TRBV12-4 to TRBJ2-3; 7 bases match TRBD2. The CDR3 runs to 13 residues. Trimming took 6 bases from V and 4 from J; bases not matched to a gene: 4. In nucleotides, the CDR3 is TGTGCCAGCAGCCAGCGGGGCCCAGATACGCAGTATTTT. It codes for CASSQRGPDTQYF.

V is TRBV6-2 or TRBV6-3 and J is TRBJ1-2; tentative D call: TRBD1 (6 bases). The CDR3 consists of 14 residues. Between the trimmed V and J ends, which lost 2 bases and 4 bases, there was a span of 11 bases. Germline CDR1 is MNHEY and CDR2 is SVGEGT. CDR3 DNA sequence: TGTGCCAGCAGTTACGTTTCAGGGGTCTATGGCTACACCTTC. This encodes CASSYVSGVYGYTF.

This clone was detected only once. This CDR3 is CASGRNTGELFF. DNA of the CDR3: TGTGCTAGTGGTCGGAACACCGGGGAGCTGTTTTTT. The rearrangement joins TRBV12-5 to TRBJ2-2; no reliable D call. The germline gives CDR1 LGHNT, CDR2 FRNRAP. V was pared by 5 bases and J by 1 base, with 2 bases between. The CDR3 loop spans 12 amino acids.

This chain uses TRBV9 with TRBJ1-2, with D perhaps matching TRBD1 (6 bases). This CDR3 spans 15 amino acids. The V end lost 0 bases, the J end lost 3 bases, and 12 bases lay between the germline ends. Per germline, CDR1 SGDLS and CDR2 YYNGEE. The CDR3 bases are TGTGCCAGCAGCGTAGAGGCAGGGGAATACTATGGCTACACCTTC. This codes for CASSVEAGEYYGYTF.

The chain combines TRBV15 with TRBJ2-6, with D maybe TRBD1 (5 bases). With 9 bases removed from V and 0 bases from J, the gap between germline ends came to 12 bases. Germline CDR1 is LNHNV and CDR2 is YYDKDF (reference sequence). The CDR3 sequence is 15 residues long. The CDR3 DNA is TGTGCCACGACAAACAGGCCCTCTGGGGCCAACGTCCTGACTTTC. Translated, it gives CATTNRPSGANVLTF.

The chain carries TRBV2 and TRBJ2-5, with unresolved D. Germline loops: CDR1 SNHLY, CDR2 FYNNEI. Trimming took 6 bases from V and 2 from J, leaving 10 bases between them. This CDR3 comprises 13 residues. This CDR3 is CASRTQKQETQYF. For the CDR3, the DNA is TGTGCCAGCAGAACACAGAAGCAAGAGACCCAGTACTTC.

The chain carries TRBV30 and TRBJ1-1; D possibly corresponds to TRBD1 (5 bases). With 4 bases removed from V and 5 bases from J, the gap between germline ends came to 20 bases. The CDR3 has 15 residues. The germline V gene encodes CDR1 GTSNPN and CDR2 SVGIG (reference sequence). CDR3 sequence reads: CAWKDLDMIGTEAFF. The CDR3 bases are TGTGCCTGGAAAGACTTGGACATGATAGGGACTGAAGCTTTCTTT. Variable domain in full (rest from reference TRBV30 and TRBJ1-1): SQTIHQWPATLVQPVGSPLSLECTVEGTSNPNLYWYRQAAGRGLQLLFYSVGIGQISSEVPQNLSASRPQDRQFILSSKKLLLSDSGFYLCAWKDLDMIGTEAFFGQGTRLTVV.

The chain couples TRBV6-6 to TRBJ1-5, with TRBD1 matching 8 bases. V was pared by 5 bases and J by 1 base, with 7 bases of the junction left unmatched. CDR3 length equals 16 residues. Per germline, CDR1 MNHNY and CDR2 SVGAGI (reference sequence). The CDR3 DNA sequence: TGTGCCAGCAGTCGGGGAGGGACAGGCAGCAATCAGCCCCAGCATTTT. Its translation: CASSRGGTGSNQPQHF.

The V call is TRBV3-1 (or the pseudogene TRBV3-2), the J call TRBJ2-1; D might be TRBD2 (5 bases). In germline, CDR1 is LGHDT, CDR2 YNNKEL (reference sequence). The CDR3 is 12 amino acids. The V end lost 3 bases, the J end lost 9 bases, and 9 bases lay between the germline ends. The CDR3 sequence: CASSHSRGEQFF. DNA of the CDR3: TGTGCCAGCAGCCACTCCCGGGGTGAGCAGTTCTTC.

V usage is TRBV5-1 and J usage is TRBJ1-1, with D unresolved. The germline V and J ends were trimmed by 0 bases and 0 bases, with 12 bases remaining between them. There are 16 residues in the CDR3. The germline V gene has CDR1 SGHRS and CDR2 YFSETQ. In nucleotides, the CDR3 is TGCGCCAGCAGCTTGGGGGTGCGGTATGTGAACACTGAAGCTTTCTTT. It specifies CASSLGVRYVNTEAFF.

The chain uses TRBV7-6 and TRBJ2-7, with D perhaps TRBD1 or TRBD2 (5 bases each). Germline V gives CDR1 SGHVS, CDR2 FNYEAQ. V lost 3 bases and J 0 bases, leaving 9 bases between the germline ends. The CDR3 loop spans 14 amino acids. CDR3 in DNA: TGTGCCAGCAGCTTGGGGGACGTCTCCTACGAGCAGTACTTC. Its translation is CASSLGDVSYEQYF.

The CDR3 loop is CSVATGTGTNTEAFF. Written as DNA, the CDR3 is TGCAGCGTTGCTACCGGGACAGGGACCAACACTGAAGCTTTCTTT. J is TRBJ1-1 and V is TRBV29-1; 9 bases fit TRBD1. Germline loops: CDR1 SQVTM, CDR2 ANQGSEA. The V segment lost 4 bases and the J segment 2 bases; nucleotides outside the gene matches: 8. The CDR3 has 15 amino acids. The full variable domain, completed using reference TRBV29-1 and TRBJ1-1, is SAVISQKPSRDICQRGTSLTIQCQVDSQVTMMFWYRQQPGQSLTLIATANQGSEATYESGFVIDKFPISRPNLTFSTLTVSNMSPEDSSIYLCSVATGTGTNTEAFFGQGTRLTVV.

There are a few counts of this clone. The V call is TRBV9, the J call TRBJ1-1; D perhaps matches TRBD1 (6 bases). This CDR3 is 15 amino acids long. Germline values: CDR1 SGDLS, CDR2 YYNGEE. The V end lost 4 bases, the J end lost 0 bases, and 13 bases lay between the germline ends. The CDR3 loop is CASSTLDSLNTEAFF. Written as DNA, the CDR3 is TGTGCCAGCAGCACTCTGGACAGTTTGAACACTGAAGCTTTCTTT.

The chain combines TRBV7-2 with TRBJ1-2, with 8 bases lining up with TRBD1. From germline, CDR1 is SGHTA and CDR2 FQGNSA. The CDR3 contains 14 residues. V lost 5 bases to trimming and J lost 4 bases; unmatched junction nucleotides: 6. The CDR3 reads CASSLDRGIYGYTF. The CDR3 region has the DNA TGTGCCAGCAGCCTCGACAGGGGCATCTATGGCTACACCTTC.

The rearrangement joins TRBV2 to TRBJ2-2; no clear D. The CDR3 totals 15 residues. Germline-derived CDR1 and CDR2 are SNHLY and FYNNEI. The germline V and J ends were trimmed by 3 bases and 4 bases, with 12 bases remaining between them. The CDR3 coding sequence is TGTGCCAGCAGTGAGGGGATAGTCCGCACCGGGGAGCTGTTTTTT. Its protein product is CASSEGIVRTGELFF. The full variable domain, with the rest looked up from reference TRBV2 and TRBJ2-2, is EPEVTQTPSHQVTQMGQEVILRCVPISNHLYFYWYRQILGQKVEFLVSFYNNEISEKSEIFDDQFSVERPDGSNFTLKIRSTKLEDSAMYFCASSEGIVRTGELFFGEGSRLTVL.